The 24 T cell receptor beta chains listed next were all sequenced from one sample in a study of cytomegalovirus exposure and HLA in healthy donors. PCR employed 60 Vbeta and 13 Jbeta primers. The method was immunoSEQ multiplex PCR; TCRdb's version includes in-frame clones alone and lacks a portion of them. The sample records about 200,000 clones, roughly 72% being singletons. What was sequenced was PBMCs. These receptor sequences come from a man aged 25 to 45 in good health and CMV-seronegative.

The CDR3 sequence: CASSSPGQGFEQYF. The CDR3 DNA reads as TGTGCCAGCAGCTCCCCGGGACAGGGGTTCGAGCAGTACTTC. The rearrangement uses TRBV11-2 and TRBJ2-5, with 10 bases lining up with TRBD1. The J call may be faulty, since TRBJ2-7 better matches the DNA end. Germline V gene sequence: CDR1 SGHAT, CDR2 FQNNGV. The CDR3 loop spans 14 amino acids.

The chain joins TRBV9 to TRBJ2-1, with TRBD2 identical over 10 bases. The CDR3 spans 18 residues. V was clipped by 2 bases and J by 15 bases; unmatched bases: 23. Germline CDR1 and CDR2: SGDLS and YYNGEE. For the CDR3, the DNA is TGTGCCAGCAGCGTCAGTCCTACGACTAGCGGGTTTCCGATAATTTTGTTCTTC. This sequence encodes CASSVSPTTSGFPIILFF.

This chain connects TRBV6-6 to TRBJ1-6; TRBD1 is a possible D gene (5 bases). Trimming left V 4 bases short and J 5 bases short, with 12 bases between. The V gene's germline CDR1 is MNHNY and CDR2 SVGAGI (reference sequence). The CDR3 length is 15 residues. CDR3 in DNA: TGTGCCAGCAGTTCCCCGGGACTAGATAATTCACCCCTCCACTTT. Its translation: CASSSPGLDNSPLHF.

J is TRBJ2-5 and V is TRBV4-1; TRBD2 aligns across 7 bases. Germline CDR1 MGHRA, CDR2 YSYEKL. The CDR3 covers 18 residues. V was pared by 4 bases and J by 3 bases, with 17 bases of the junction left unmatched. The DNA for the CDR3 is TGCGCCAGCAGCCGACCCCCGGGAGGCAGGCAAGGGGAAGAGACCCAGTACTTC. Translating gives CASSRPPGGRQGEETQYF.

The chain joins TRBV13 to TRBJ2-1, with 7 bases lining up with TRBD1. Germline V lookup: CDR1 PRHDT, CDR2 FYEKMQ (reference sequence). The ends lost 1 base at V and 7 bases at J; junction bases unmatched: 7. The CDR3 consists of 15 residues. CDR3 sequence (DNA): TGTGCCAGCAGCTTAGACCTACAGGGGTTTAATGAGCAGTTCTTC. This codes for CASSLDLQGFNEQFF.

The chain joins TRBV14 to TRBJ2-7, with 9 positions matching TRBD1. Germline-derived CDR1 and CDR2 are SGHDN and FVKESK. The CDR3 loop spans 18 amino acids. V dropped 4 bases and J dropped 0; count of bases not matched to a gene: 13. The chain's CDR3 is CASSPMGDWDRASYEQYF. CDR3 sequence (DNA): TGTGCCAGCAGCCCAATGGGGGATTGGGACAGGGCCTCCTACGAGCAGTACTTC.

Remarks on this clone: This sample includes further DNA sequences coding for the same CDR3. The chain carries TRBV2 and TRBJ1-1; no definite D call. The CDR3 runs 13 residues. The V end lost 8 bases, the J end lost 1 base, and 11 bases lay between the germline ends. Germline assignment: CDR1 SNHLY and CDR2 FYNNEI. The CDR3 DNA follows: TGTGCCAGCCGCTACGACAAGAACACTGAAGCTTTCTTT. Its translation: CASRYDKNTEAFF.

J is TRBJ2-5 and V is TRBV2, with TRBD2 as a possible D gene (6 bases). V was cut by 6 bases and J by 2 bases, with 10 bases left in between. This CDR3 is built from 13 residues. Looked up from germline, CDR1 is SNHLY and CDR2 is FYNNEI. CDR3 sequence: CASREGRQETQYF. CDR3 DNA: TGTGCCAGCAGGGAGGGCAGGCAAGAGACCCAGTACTTC.

The CDR3 loop reads CATILKAGLGQPQHF. The CDR3 DNA reads TGTGCCACCATCCTAAAGGCAGGGCTCGGCCAGCCCCAGCATTTT. The chain recombines TRBV28 with TRBJ1-5; D is perhaps TRBD1 (5 bases). Germline assignment: CDR1 MDHEN and CDR2 SYDVKM. Between the trimmed V and J ends, which lost 10 bases and 7 bases, there was a span of 23 bases. The CDR3 runs to 15 residues. The whole variable domain, filled in from reference TRBV28 and TRBJ1-5, reads DVKVTQSSRYLVKRTGEKVFLECVQDMDHENMFWYRQDPGLGLRLIYFSYDVKMKEKGDIPEGYSVSREKKERFSLILESASTNQTSMYLCATILKAGLGQPQHFGDGTRLSIL.

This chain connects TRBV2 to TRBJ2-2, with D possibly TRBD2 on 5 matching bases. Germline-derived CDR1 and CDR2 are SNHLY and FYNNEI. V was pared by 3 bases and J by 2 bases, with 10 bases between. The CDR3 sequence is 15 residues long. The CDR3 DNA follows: TGTGCCAGCAGTGACAATAGCGCCAACACCGGGGAGCTGTTTTTT. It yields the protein CASSDNSANTGELFF.

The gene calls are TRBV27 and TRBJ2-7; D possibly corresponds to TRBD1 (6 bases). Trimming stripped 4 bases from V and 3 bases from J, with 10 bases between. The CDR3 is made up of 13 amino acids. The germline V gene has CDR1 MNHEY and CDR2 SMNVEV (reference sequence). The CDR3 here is CASSSRGNYEQYF. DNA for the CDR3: TGTGCCAGCAGTTCCAGGGGCAACTACGAGCAGTACTTC.

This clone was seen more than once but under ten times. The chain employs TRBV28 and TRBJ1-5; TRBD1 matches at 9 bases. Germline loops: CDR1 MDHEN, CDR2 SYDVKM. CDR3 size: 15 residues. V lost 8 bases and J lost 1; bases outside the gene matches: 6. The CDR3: CASVTGGASNQPQHF. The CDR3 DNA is TGTGCCAGCGTCACAGGGGGCGCGAGCAATCAGCCCCAGCATTTT. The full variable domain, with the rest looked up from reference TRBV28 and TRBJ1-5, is DVKVTQSSRYLVKRTGEKVFLECVQDMDHENMFWYRQDPGLGLRLIYFSYDVKMKEKGDIPEGYSVSREKKERFSLILESASTNQTSMYLCASVTGGASNQPQHFGDGTRLSIL.

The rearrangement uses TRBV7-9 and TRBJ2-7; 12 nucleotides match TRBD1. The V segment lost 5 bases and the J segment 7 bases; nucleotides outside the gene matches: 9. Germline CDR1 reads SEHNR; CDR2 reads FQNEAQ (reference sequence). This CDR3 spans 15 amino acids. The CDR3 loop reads CASSPRDRGRGEQYF. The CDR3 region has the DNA TGTGCCAGCAGCCCAAGGGACAGGGGGCGAGGGGAGCAGTACTTC. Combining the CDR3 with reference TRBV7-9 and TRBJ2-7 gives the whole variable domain DTGVSQNPRHKITKRGQNVTFRCDPISEHNRLYWYRQTLGQGPEFLTYFQNEAQLEKSRLLSDRFSAERPKGSFSTLEIQRTEQGDSAMYLCASSPRDRGRGEQYFGPGTRLTVT.

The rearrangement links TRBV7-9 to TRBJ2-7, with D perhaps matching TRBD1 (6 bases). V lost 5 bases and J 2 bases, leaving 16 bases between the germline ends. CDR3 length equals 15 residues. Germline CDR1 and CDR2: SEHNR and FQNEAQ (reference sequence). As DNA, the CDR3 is TGTGCCAGCAGCGTCCAGGGGATTAGGGCCTACGAGCAGTACTTC. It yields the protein CASSVQGIRAYEQYF.

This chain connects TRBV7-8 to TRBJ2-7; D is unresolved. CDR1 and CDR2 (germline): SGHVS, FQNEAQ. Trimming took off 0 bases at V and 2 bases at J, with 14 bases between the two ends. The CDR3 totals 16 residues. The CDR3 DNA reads TGTGCCAGCAGCTTAGCGGGCAGTTCCGTCCCCTACGAGCAGTACTTC. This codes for CASSLAGSSVPYEQYF.

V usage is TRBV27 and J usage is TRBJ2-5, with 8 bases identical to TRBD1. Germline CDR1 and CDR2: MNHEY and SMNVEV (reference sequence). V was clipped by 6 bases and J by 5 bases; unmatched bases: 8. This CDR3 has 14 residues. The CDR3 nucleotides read TGTGCCAGCAGAAGGACAGGGATAGGGGAGACCCAGTACTTC. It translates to CASRRTGIGETQYF.

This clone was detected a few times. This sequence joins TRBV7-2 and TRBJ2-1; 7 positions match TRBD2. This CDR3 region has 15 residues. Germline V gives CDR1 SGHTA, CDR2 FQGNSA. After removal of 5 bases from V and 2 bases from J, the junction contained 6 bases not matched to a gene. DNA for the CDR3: TGTGCCAGCAGCCCGCGCGGGAGTGCCTACAATGAGCAGTTCTTC. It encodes CASSPRGSAYNEQFF.

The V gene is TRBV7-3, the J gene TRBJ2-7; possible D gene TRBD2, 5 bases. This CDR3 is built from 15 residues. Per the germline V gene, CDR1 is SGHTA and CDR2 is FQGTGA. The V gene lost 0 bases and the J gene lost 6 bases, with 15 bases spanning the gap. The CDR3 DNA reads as TGTGCCAGCAGCTTAACGGGTGGGAGCCCCTCCGAGCAGTACTTC. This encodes CASSLTGGSPSEQYF.

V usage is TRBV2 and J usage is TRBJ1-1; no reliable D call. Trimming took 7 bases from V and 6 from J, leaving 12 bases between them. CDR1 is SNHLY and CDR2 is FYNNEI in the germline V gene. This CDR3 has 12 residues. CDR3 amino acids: CASKVPRPEAFF. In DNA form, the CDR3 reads TGTGCCAGCAAGGTCCCTAGGCCTGAAGCTTTCTTT.

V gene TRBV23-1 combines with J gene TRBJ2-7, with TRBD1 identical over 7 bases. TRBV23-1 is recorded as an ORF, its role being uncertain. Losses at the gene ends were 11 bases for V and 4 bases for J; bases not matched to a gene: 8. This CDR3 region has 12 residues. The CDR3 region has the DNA TGCGCCCACGGACAGGATAAATACGAGCAGTACTTC. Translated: CAHGQDKYEQYF.

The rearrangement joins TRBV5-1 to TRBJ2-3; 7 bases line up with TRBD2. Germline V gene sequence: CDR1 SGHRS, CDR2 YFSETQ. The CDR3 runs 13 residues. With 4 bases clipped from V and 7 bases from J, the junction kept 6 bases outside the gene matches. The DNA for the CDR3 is TGCGCCAGCAGCCTGGGGAGCGGGAATACGCAGTATTTT. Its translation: CASSLGSGNTQYF.

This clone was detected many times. CDR3 DNA: TGTGCCAGCAGAGATATTACAGGGGGCCGGACTGAAGCTTTCTTT. It encodes CASRDITGGRTEAFF. The chain is built from TRBV6-5 and TRBJ1-1; TRBD1 aligns across 9 bases. This CDR3 has 15 amino acids. Trimming removed 6 bases from V and 5 bases from J; junction bases left unmatched: 10. Germline V gene data show CDR1 as MNHEY and CDR2 as SVGAGI.

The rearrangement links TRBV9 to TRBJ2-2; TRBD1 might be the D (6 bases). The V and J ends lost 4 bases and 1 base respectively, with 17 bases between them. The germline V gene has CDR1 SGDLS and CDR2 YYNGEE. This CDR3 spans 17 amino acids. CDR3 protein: CASSFQTRDKNTGELFF. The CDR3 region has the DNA TGTGCCAGCAGCTTTCAGACCCGGGACAAGAACACCGGGGAGCTGTTTTTT. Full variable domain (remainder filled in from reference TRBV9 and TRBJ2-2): DSGVTQTPKHLITATGQRVTLRCSPRSGDLSVYWYQQSLDQGLQFLIQYYNGEERAKGNILERFSAQQFPDLHSELNLSSLELGDSALYFCASSFQTRDKNTGELFFGEGSRLTVL.

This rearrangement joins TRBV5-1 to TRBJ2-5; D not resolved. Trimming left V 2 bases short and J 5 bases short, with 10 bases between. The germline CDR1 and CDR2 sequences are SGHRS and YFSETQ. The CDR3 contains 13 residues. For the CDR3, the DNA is TGCGCCAGCAGCTTTCAGGTTGGGGAGACCCAGTACTTC. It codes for CASSFQVGETQYF.